These 31 T cell receptor beta chains came from one sample sequenced in a study of T cell responses to AZD1222 COVID-19 vaccine. TCRdb's copy holds only in-frame clones and misses some; the assay was immunoSEQ multiplex PCR. The sample has approximately 150,000 clones, about 89% seen once. The specimen was peripheral blood, collected 28 days after the second AZD1222 dose. Receptors originate from an adult who received the AZD1222 COVID-19 vaccine.

V usage is TRBV2 and J usage is TRBJ1-2; 10 bases align to TRBD1. V shed 4 bases, J shed 1 base, and the junction held 6 bases outside the gene matches. There are 16 residues in the CDR3. The germline gives CDR1 SNHLY, CDR2 FYNNEI. The CDR3 DNA reads as TGTGCCAGCAGTGGAAGACAGGGGGCAAATAACTATGGCTACACCTTC. It specifies CASSGRQGANNYGYTF.

V and J are TRBV7-9 and TRBJ2-3, with TRBD2 matching 8 bases. V shed 5 bases, J shed 4 bases, and the junction held 5 bases outside the gene matches. This CDR3 has 14 amino acids. From germline, CDR1 is SEHNR and CDR2 FQNEAQ (reference sequence). The CDR3 region is CASSPRTSPDTQYF. The DNA for the CDR3 is TGTGCCAGCAGCCCCAGGACTAGCCCAGATACGCAGTATTTT.

The rearrangement links TRBV7-6 to TRBJ1-6, with 8 bases aligning to TRBD1. This CDR3 spans 15 amino acids. The junction had 10 bases not matched to a gene; V was cut back by 5 bases and J by 10 bases. CDR1 is SGHVS and CDR2 is FNYEAQ in the germline V gene. CDR3 DNA sequence: TGTGCCAGCAGCCAGATCCAGGGGGCTGAATCACCCCTCCACTTT. Translated: CASSQIQGAESPLHF.

The chain joins TRBV7-2 to TRBJ2-1; D might be TRBD1 or TRBD2, each matching 5 bases. The germline V gene encodes CDR1 SGHTA and CDR2 FQGNSA. There are 15 residues in the CDR3. Trimming shortened V by 1 base and J by 6 bases, and 13 bases separated the two germline ends. The CDR3 DNA sequence: TGTGCCAGCAGCTTAGAGGGCCAGAGGGGCAATGAGCAGTTCTTC. Amino acid sequence: CASSLEGQRGNEQFF.

The chain has TRBV6-2 or TRBV6-3 and TRBJ1-4; 8 nucleotides align to TRBD1. Trimming cost V 0 bases and J 9 bases; bases outside gene matches: 6. Germline V lookup: CDR1 MNHEY, CDR2 SVGEGT. The CDR3 is made up of 15 amino acids. Here the CDR3 reads CASSYSSQGAQKLFF. The CDR3 DNA is TGTGCCAGCAGTTACTCATCGCAGGGGGCGCAAAAACTGTTTTTT.

The chain is built from TRBV6-5 and TRBJ1-2, with D perhaps matching TRBD1 (6 bases). The germline gives CDR1 MNHEY, CDR2 SVGAGI. The CDR3 is made up of 13 amino acids. V gave up 6 bases and J gave up 7 bases, with 15 bases separating them. The chain's CDR3 is CASRLYTGIGYTF. The CDR3 region has the DNA TGTGCCAGCAGGCTATATACAGGGATTGGCTACACCTTC.

The chain recombines TRBV5-1 with TRBJ2-3; TRBD1 might be the D (5 bases). Germline V gene data show CDR1 as SGHRS and CDR2 as YFSETQ. Between the trimmed V and J ends, which lost 1 base and 0 bases, there was a span of 12 bases. The CDR3 loop spans 16 amino acids. The CDR3 bases are TGCGCCAGCAGCTTGCTCCAGGGCCTTAGCACAGATACGCAGTATTTT. Protein: CASSLLQGLSTDTQYF. Filled out from reference TRBV5-1 and TRBJ2-3, the complete variable domain reads KAGVTQTPRYLIKTRGQQVTLSCSPISGHRSVSWYQQTPGQGLQFLFEYFSETQRNKGNFPGRFSGRQFSNSRSEMNVSTLELGDSALYLCASSLLQGLSTDTQYFGPGTRLTVL.

The chain recombines TRBV7-8 with TRBJ1-1; TRBD1 aligns across 8 bases. From germline, CDR1 is SGHVS and CDR2 FQNEAQ. The CDR3 has 13 amino acids. V shed 5 bases and J 8 bases; nucleotides not matched to a gene: 7. CDR3: CASSHRTGKEAFF. The CDR3, as DNA: TGTGCCAGCAGCCATCGGACAGGGAAAGAAGCTTTCTTT.

V is TRBV7-9 and J is TRBJ2-3; 9 nucleotides match TRBD2. The CDR3 has 15 residues. Germline values: CDR1 SEHNR, CDR2 FQNEAQ (reference sequence). The junction had 7 bases not matched to a gene; V was cut back by 5 bases and J by 4 bases. DNA of the CDR3: TGTGCCAGCAGCCCGGAGCGGGAGGACCCAGATACGCAGTATTTT. It is translated as CASSPEREDPDTQYF.

In its sample, this clone was seen once. V gene TRBV10-1 combines with J gene TRBJ2-3, with D perhaps given as TRBD1 or TRBD2 (5 bases each). The CDR3 totals 17 residues. Germline lookup yields CDR1 WNHNN and CDR2 SYGVQD (reference sequence). V lost 4 bases to trimming and J lost 1 base, with 18 bases between them. The chain's CDR3 is CASSGTRGPTGTDTQYF. The CDR3 DNA follows: TGCGCCAGCAGTGGTACGAGGGGCCCAACGGGCACAGATACGCAGTATTTT.

CDR3 amino acids: CASSLTDRATQETQYF. CDR3 coding DNA: TGCGCCAGCAGCTTAACGGACAGGGCAACACAGGAAACGCAGTATTTT. The chain links TRBV5-1 to TRBJ2-3, with TRBD1 identical over 8 bases. Looked up from germline, CDR1 is SGHRS and CDR2 is YFSETQ. Trimming took 2 bases from V and 9 from J; bases not matched to a gene: 14. The CDR3 is made up of 16 amino acids. Drawing the rest from reference TRBV5-1 and TRBJ2-3, the complete variable domain is KAGVTQTPRYLIKTRGQQVTLSCSPISGHRSVSWYQQTPGQGLQFLFEYFSETQRNKGNFPGRFSGRQFSNSRSEMNVSTLELGDSALYLCASSLTDRATQETQYFGPGTRLTVL.

The chain recombines TRBV11-2 with TRBJ2-7; a possible D gene is TRBD2 (6 bases). The CDR3 is 14 residues long. Germline V CDR1 and CDR2: SGHAT, FQNNGV. Deletions cut 1 base from V and 8 bases from J, with 15 bases between. The CDR3, as DNA: TGTGCCAGCAGCTTAGTAGCGGCTGCTACGAAGCAGTACTTC. Its translation: CASSLVAAATKQYF.

The chain employs TRBV5-6 and TRBJ2-4; D is possibly TRBD1 (6 bases). Germline-derived CDR1 and CDR2 are SGHDT and YYEEEE. V gave up 4 bases and J gave up 0 bases, with 20 bases separating them. The CDR3 is 18 residues long. CDR3 DNA sequence: TGTGCCAGCAGCCAGTGGGGGCTAAATTTACTAGCCAAAAACATTCAGTACTTC. This gives the protein CASSQWGLNLLAKNIQYF.

This chain links TRBV11-2 with TRBJ1-2; D unresolved. Trimming removed 1 base from V and 8 bases from J, with 8 bases in between. CDR1 and CDR2 from the germline V gene are SGHAT and FQNNGV. The CDR3 is 12 amino acids. The CDR3 spells CASSLGRRGYTF. The DNA of the CDR3 is TGTGCCAGCAGCTTAGGGCGGCGGGGCTACACCTTC.

This clone was picked up one time. The chain employs TRBV10-3 and TRBJ2-7, with 7 bases aligning to TRBD1. V was clipped by 6 bases and J by 0 bases; unmatched bases: 8. Germline V gene data show CDR1 as ENHRY and CDR2 as SYGVKD. CDR3 size: 15 residues. The CDR3 sequence is CAIRETGKDSYEQYF. CDR3 DNA: TGTGCCATCAGGGAGACAGGGAAAGACTCCTACGAGCAGTACTTC.

This clone appeared once. The chain uses TRBV3-1 (or the pseudogene TRBV3-2) and TRBJ1-1; weak D call: TRBD1 (5 bases). There are 15 residues in the CDR3. Trimming shortened V by 4 bases and J by 2 bases, and 14 bases separated the two germline ends. Looked up from germline, CDR1 is LGHDT and CDR2 is YNNKEL (reference sequence). CDR3 in amino acids: CASSLQGTVNTEAFF. The CDR3, as DNA: TGTGCCAGCAGCCTTCAAGGGACGGTCAACACTGAAGCTTTCTTT.

The CDR3 bases are TGTGCCAGCAGCCAAGATCGGCTGGACAGATATGGCTACACCTTC. This sequence encodes CASSQDRLDRYGYTF. This sequence joins TRBV3-1 (or the pseudogene TRBV3-2) and TRBJ1-2; tentatively, D is TRBD1 (6 bases). The CDR3 has 15 residues. CDR1 is LGHDT, CDR2 YNNKEL, per germline (reference sequence). Trimming removed 0 bases from V and 5 bases from J, with 13 bases in between.

This clone was picked up one time. The V call is TRBV18, the J call TRBJ2-7; D tentatively reads TRBD1 or TRBD2 (5 bases each). Trimming shortened V by 2 bases and J by 1 base, and 15 bases separated the two germline ends. There are 16 residues in the CDR3. Per germline, CDR1 KGHSH and CDR2 LQKENI. CDR3 in amino acids: CASSPASGTASYEQYF. Written as DNA, the CDR3 is TGTGCCAGCTCACCAGCGTCCGGGACGGCTTCCTACGAGCAGTACTTC.

The count of this clone is one. This sequence joins TRBV19 and TRBJ1-3; D may be TRBD1 (6 bases). Trimming cost V 2 bases and J 2 bases, with 7 bases left between them. The CDR3 runs to 14 residues. The germline CDR1 and CDR2 sequences are LNHDA and SQIVND (reference sequence). The CDR3 DNA is TGTGCCAGTAGTATATCAGGGGCTGGAAACACCATATATTTT. Protein sequence: CASSISGAGNTIYF.

The chain is built from TRBV25-1 and TRBJ1-3; 8 nucleotides agree with TRBD1. V was pared by 8 bases and J by 0 bases, with 3 bases of the junction left unmatched. The CDR3 is made up of 14 amino acids. Germline V gene data show CDR1 as MGHDK and CDR2 as SYGVNS. The CDR3 region has the DNA TGTGCCAGCGGCACAGGGGGCTCTGGAAACACCATATATTTT. It encodes CASGTGGSGNTIYF. Supplemented by reference TRBV25-1 and TRBJ1-3, the full variable domain reads EADIYQTPRYLVIGTGKKITLECSQTMGHDKMYWYQQDPGMELHLIHYSYGVNSTEKGDLSSESTVSRIRTEHFPLTLESARPSHTSQYLCASGTGGSGNTIYFGEGSWLTVV.

V usage is TRBV27 and J usage is TRBJ2-7; D is ambiguous. The CDR3 loop spans 13 amino acids. V was clipped by 6 bases and J by 7 bases, with 16 bases between them. Germline lookup yields CDR1 MNHEY and CDR2 SMNVEV (reference sequence). Written as DNA, the CDR3 is TGTGCCAGCAGAATTTCGCCCTCAGCAGAGCAGTACTTC. Protein sequence: CASRISPSAEQYF.

The chain carries TRBV3-1 (or the pseudogene TRBV3-2) and TRBJ2-7; 11 positions agree with TRBD2. The J segment lost 6 bases and the V segment lost 4 bases, leaving 8 bases of the junction unmatched. The CDR3 spans 15 residues. The germline V gene has CDR1 LGHDT and CDR2 YNNKEL (reference sequence). CDR3 DNA: TGTGCCAGCAGCCTTGTAGCGGGAGGGTTGGGCGAGCAGTACTTC. Translating gives CASSLVAGGLGEQYF.

In DNA form, the CDR3 reads TGTGCCAGCAGCTTAGATCTTGGGGGGGGGCGGTACCAAGAGACCCAGTACTTC. It is translated as CASSLDLGGGRYQETQYF. The chain combines TRBV11-2 with TRBJ2-5; tentatively, D is TRBD2 (7 bases). Between the trimmed V and J ends, which lost 0 bases and 0 bases, there was a span of 17 bases. This CDR3 has 18 amino acids. CDR1 and CDR2 (germline): SGHAT, FQNNGV.

The chain joins TRBV18 to TRBJ2-5, with D possibly being TRBD1 or TRBD2 (5 bases each). The CDR3 spans 14 residues. Trimming removed 3 bases at V and 4 bases at J, with 12 bases between. Germline CDR1 KGHSH, CDR2 LQKENI. CDR3 loop: CASSPGTRPETQYF. The CDR3 nucleotides are TGTGCCAGCTCACCCGGGACCCGGCCAGAGACCCAGTACTTC.

With respect to this clone: One end of the junction does not line up with germline, which may come from a read error. This chain uses TRBV3-1 (or the pseudogene TRBV3-2) with TRBJ2-5, with unresolved D. Per germline, CDR1 LGHDT and CDR2 YNNKEL (reference sequence). This CDR3 is built from 15 residues. Here the CDR3 reads CASSQELNHQETQYF. DNA of the CDR3: TGTGCCAGCAGCCAAGAGTTAAATCACCAGGAGACCCAGTACTTC.

V gene TRBV13 combines with J gene TRBJ2-7; weak D call: TRBD1 (6 bases). The germline V and J ends were trimmed by 5 bases and 0 bases, with 14 bases remaining between them. Germline V gene sequence: CDR1 PRHDT, CDR2 FYEKMQ (reference sequence). The CDR3 spans 15 residues. The CDR3: CASSTQGSGSYEQYF. CDR3 bases: TGTGCCAGCAGCACCCAGGGGTCCGGCTCCTACGAGCAGTACTTC.

The V gene is TRBV2, the J gene TRBJ1-4; D possibly corresponds to TRBD1 (5 bases). Germline CDR1 reads SNHLY; CDR2 reads FYNNEI. With 2 bases removed from V and 8 bases from J, the gap between germline ends came to 15 bases. The CDR3 has 15 amino acids. The chain's CDR3 is CASSEQRGGSEKLFF. CDR3 DNA sequence: TGTGCCAGCAGTGAACAGAGGGGAGGCAGCGAAAAACTGTTTTTT.

The chain joins TRBV11-3 to TRBJ2-7; D uncertain. Trimming removed 0 bases from V and 3 bases from J, with 6 bases in between. CDR3 length: 13 amino acids. Germline CDR1 SGHNT, CDR2 YENEEA. The CDR3 reads CASSLDESYEQYF. The DNA of the CDR3 is TGTGCCAGCAGCTTAGATGAGAGCTACGAGCAGTACTTC.

The chain links TRBV5-1 to TRBJ2-1; 10 nucleotides align to TRBD2. CDR3 size: 19 residues. Per germline, CDR1 SGHRS and CDR2 YFSETQ. V was pared by 0 bases and J by 4 bases, with 13 bases of the junction left unmatched. The CDR3 sequence: CASSLALPMGLALYNEQFF. CDR3 coding DNA: TGCGCCAGCAGCTTGGCCCTCCCTATGGGACTAGCGCTTTACAATGAGCAGTTCTTC.

The chain uses TRBV19 and TRBJ1-5; tentatively, D is TRBD1 (5 bases). Deletions cut 3 bases from V and 3 bases from J, with 6 bases between. Germline CDR1 and CDR2: LNHDA and SQIVND (reference sequence). The CDR3 has 13 amino acids. The CDR3 spells CASSIRVNQPQHF. The CDR3 DNA reads TGTGCCAGTAGTATCAGGGTCAATCAGCCCCAGCATTTT.

This chain links TRBV27 with TRBJ1-1; D unresolved. Trimming stripped 6 bases from V and 0 bases from J, with 11 bases between. Germline CDR1 is MNHEY and CDR2 is SMNVEV (reference sequence). This CDR3 has 14 residues. The CDR3 DNA reads as TGTGCCAGCAGCGTTGGTGGCATGAACACTGAAGCTTTCTTT. Its protein is CASSVGGMNTEAFF.